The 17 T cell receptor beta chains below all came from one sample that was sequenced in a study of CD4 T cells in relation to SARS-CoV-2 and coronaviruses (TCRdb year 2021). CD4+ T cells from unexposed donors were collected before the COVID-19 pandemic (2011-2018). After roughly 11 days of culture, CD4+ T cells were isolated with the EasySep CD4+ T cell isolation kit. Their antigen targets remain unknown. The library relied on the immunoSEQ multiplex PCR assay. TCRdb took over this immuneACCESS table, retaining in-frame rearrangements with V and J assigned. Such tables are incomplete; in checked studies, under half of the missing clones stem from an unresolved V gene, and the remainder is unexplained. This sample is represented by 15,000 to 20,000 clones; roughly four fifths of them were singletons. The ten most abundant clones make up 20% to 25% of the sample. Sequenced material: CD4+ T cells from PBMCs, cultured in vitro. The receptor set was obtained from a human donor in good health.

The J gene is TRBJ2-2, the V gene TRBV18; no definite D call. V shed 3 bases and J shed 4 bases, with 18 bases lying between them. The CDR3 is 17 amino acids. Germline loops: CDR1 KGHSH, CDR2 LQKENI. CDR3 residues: CASSPRGGARTTGELFF. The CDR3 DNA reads TGTGCCAGCTCACCCCGCGGTGGAGCCCGGACCACCGGGGAGCTGTTTTTT.

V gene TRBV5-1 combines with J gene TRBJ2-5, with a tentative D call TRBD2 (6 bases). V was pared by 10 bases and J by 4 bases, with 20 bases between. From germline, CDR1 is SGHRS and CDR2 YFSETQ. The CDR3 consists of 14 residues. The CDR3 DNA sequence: TGCGCCTCAAAGGAGGGTTTAGGGGTAGAGACCCAGTACTTC. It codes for CASKEGLGVETQYF.

CDR3 sequence reads: CASSFSGAYEQYF. CDR3 DNA: TGTGCCAGCAGTTTTAGCGGAGCCTACGAGCAGTACTTC. The J gene is TRBJ2-7, the V gene TRBV6-2 or TRBV6-3, with D possibly matching TRBD2 (6 bases). The germline gives CDR1 MNHEY, CDR2 SVGEGT. The CDR3 totals 13 residues. Trimming removed 4 bases at V and 2 bases at J, with 9 bases between.

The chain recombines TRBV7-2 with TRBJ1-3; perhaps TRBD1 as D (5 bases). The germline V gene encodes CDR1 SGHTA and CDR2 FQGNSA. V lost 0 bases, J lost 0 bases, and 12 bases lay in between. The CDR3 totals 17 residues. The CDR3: CASSLAGVGGSGNTIYF. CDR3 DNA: TGTGCCAGCAGCTTAGCGGGCGTGGGGGGCTCTGGAAACACCATATATTTT.

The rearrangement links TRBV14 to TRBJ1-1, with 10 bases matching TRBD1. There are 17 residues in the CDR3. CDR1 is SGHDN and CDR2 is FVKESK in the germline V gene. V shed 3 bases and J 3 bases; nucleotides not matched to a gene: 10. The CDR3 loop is CASSHPKGGTGDTEAFF. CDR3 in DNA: TGTGCCAGCAGCCACCCCAAAGGAGGGACAGGGGACACTGAAGCTTTCTTT.

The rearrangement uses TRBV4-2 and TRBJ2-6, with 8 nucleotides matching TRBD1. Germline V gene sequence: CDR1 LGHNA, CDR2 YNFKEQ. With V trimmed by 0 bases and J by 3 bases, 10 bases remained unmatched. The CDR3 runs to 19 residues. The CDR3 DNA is TGTGCCAGCAGCCAAGAAACCGGACAGGGTTTTGTTGGGGCCAACGTCCTGACTTTC. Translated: CASSQETGQGFVGANVLTF.

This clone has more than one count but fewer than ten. The CDR3 DNA reads as TGTGCCAGCAGCGCATGGACAGGGAGGTCTAACTATGGCTACACCTTC. Protein product: CASSAWTGRSNYGYTF. This sequence joins TRBV9 and TRBJ1-2; 8 bases are shared with TRBD1. V dropped 3 bases and J dropped 0; count of bases not matched to a gene: 7. This CDR3 comprises 16 residues. Germline CDR1 and CDR2: SGDLS and YYNGEE.

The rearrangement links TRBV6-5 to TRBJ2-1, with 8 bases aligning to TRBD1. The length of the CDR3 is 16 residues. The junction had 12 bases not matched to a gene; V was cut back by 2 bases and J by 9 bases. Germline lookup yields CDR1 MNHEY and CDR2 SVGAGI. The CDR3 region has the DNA TGTGCCAGCAGTTACGGGGGTGGGACGGGGACAGGTGAGCAGTTCTTC. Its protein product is CASSYGGGTGTGEQFF.

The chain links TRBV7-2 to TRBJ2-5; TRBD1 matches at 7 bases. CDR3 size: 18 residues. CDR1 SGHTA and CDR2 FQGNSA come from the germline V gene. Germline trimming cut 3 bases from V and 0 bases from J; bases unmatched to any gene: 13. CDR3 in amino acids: CASSFRAPGTVYQETQYF. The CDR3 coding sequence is TGTGCCAGCAGCTTTAGGGCTCCCGGGACAGTCTACCAAGAGACCCAGTACTTC.

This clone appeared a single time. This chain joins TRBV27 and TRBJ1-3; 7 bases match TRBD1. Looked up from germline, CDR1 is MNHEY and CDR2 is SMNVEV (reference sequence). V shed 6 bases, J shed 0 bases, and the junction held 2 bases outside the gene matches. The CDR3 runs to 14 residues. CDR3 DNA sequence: TGTGCCAGCAGCGGGGACAGCTCTGGAAACACCATATATTTT. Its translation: CASSGDSSGNTIYF.

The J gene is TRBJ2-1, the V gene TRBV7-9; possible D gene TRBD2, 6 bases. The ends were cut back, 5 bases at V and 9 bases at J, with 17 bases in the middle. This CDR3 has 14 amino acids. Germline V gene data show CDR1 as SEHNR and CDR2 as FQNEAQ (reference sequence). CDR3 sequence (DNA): TGTGCCAGCAGCATAACCGGGACTGCGGGTGAGCAGTTCTTC. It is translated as CASSITGTAGEQFF.

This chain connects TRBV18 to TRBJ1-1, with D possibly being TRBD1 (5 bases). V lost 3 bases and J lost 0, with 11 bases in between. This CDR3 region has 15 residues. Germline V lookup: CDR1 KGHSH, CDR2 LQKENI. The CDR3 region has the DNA TGTGCCAGCTCACCCAGCAGGGAATTGAACACTGAAGCTTTCTTT. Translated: CASSPSRELNTEAFF.

CDR3 in DNA: TGCGCCAGCAGCCAAGAGACTAGCGGGGGGGTGAGGGCCAAAAACATTCAGTACTTC. It yields the protein CASSQETSGGVRAKNIQYF. The gene calls are TRBV4-3 and TRBJ2-4, with TRBD2 matching 14 bases. The V segment lost 0 bases and the J segment 1 base; nucleotides outside the gene matches: 5. The CDR3 extends over 19 amino acids. Looked up from germline, CDR1 is LGHNA and CDR2 is YSLEER.

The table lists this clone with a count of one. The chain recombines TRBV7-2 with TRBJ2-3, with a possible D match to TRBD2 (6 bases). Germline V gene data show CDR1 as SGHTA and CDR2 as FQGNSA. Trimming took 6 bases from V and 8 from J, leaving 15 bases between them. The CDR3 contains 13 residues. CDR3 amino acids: CASREAARGTQYF. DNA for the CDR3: TGTGCCAGCAGGGAGGCGGCGCGGGGTACGCAGTATTTT.

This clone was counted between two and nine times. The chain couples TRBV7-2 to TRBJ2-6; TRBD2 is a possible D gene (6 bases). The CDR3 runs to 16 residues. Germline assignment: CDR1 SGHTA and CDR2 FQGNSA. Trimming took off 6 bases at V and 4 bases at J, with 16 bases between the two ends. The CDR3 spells CASSRDSPTGANVLTF. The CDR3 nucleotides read TGTGCCAGCAGTCGGGACTCCCCAACAGGGGCCAACGTCCTGACTTTC.

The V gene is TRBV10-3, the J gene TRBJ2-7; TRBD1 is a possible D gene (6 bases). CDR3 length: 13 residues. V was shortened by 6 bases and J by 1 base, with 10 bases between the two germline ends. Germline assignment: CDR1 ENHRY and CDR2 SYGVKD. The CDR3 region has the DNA TGTGCCATCAGGCCAGGGGTATCCTACGAGCAGTACTTC. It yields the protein CAIRPGVSYEQYF.

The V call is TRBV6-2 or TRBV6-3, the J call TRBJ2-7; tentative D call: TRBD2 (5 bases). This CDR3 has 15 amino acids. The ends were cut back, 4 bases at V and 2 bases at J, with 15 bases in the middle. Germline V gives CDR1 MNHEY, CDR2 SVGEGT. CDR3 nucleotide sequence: TGTGCCAGCAGTTCCTCACCGGACTGGACCTACGAGCAGTACTTC. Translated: CASSSSPDWTYEQYF.